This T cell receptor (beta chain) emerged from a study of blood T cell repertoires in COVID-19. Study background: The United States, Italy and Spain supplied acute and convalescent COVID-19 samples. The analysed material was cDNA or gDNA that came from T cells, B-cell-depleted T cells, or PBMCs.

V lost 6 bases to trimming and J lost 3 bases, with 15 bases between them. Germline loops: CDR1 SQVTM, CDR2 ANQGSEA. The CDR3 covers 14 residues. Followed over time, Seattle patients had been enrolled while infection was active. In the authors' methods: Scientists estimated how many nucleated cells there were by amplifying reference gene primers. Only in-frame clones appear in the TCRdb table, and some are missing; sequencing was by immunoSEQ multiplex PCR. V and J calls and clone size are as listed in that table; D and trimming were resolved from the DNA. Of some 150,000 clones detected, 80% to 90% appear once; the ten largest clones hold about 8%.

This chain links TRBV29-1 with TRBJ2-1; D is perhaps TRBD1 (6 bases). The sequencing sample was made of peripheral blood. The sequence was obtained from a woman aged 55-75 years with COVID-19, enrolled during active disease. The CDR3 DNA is TGCAGCGTCCATCAGGGGAACTTCTACAATGAGCAGTTCTTC. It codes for CSVHQGNFYNEQFF.